The present entry profiles one TCR beta chain with its context. This specimen comes from a study of blood T cell repertoires in COVID-19. Per the original methods: Amplification of reference gene primers was used by the study to estimate nucleated cell counts. Profiling relied on immunoSEQ multiplex PCR, and the TCRdb table lists in-frame clones only, not all of them. For V, J and clone size, that table is used; D and trimming come from the DNA. The sample has 400,000 to 500,000 clones, around nine tenths seen once; the top ten hold 1.4%. A PCR-confirmed or clinician-diagnosed COVID-19 case had contacted exposed participants within 2 weeks of entry. Germline loops: CDR1 MNHEY, CDR2 SVGAGI. The CDR3 is 15 amino acids. The V and J ends lost 6 bases and 4 bases, in that order; junction bases with no gene match: 9.

The V and J genes are TRBV6-5 and TRBJ2-5; TRBD1 aligns across 9 bases. This clonotype was sampled from a woman aged 18-29 years who had been exposed to COVID-19. Input material: PBMCs or T cells enriched from blood (not recorded which). CDR3 coding DNA: TGTGCCAGCAGCCTGGGACAGGGAAACGGAGAGACCCAGTACTTC. It yields the protein CASSLGQGNGETQYF.